The rows below give T cell receptor beta chains drawn from one sample of a study of blood T cell repertoires in COVID-19. Some clones are missing from TCRdb's copy, which holds only in-frame ones; the method was immunoSEQ multiplex PCR. The data contain hundreds of thousands of clones, roughly 91% of them singletons. What was sequenced was PBMCs or T cells enriched from blood (not recorded which). The receptors originated from a woman in her 50s who had been exposed to COVID-19. Both conserved end residues are part of each CDR3. Fields, in order: clone size, D gene, J gene, CDR3 length, V gene, CDR3 DNA, CDR3 protein. A D gene is named only where the DNA matches it firmly. Size is omitted from some rows. Given values are once, few, many or a class for expanded clones.

>NA|NA|TRBJ2-7|13|TRBV12-3/TRBV12-4
TGTGCCAGCAGTTCCTTCGCGCGATACGAGCAGTACTTC
CASSSFARYEQYF
>NA|TRBD1|TRBJ1-5|13|TRBV5-4
TGTGCCAGCAGCAGGGACAGGCAAGAGCCCCAGCATTTT
CASSRDRQEPQHF
>NA|NA|TRBJ2-7|16|TRBV10-3
TGTGCCATCAGTGAGTCAGGCCACACGGGCTCCTACGAGCAGTACTTC
CAISESGHTGSYEQYF
>NA|NA|TRBJ1-2|14|TRBV9
TGTGCCAGCAGCGTAGCAGGTTCTAACTATGGCTACACCTTC
CASSVAGSNYGYTF
>NA|NA|TRBJ1-6|15|TRBV19
TGTGCCAGTAGTAGGAGACAGGCGAATAATTCACCCCTCCACTTT
CASSRRQANNSPLHF
>NA|NA|TRBJ1-1|14|TRBV18
TGTGCCAGCTCACCGAGAGATTTGAACACTGAAGCTTTCTTT
CASSPRDLNTEAFF
>NA|TRBD1|TRBJ1-6|16|TRBV9
TGTGCCAGCAGCAGAGAGGCAGGGGGCGTGGGTTCACCCCTCCACTTT
CASSREAGGVGSPLHF
>NA|NA|TRBJ2-1|15|TRBV5-1
TGCGCCAGCCGCTACGACTGGAGGGGTTACAATGAGCAGTTCTTC
CASRYDWRGYNEQFF
>NA|TRBD2|TRBJ2-1|14|TRBV30
TGTGCCTGGACCATGGGGACTACCGGACATGAGCAGTTCTTC
CAWTMGTTGHEQFF
>NA|NA|TRBJ2-1|13|TRBV2
TGTGCCAGCAGTGAGAACTCGTACAATGAGCAGTTCTTC
CASSENSYNEQFF
>NA|TRBD1|TRBJ1-2|13|TRBV28
TGTGCCAGCAGTCCAGGGGGTCACTATGGCTACACCTTC
CASSPGGHYGYTF
>NA|TRBD1|TRBJ2-3|14|TRBV6-1
TGTGCCAGCAGTGAGAGTCAGGGGGTCGGTACGCAGTATTTT
CASSESQGVGTQYF
>NA|NA|TRBJ1-6|14|TRBV28
TGTGCCAGCAGTTTAGAGGGATGGAATTCACCCCTCCACTTT
CASSLEGWNSPLHF
>NA|TRBD1|TRBJ1-2|12|TRBV2
TGTGCCAGAGACCAGGGGGCATTAGGCTACACCTTC
CARDQGALGYTF
>NA|NA|TRBJ1-2|13|TRBV7-2
TGTGCCAGCAGCCTTAAGGGAGGGTACGGCTACACCTTC
CASSLKGGYGYTF
>once|TRBD1|TRBJ2-1|13|TRBV18
TGTGCCAGCTCGAGGGACAGCTACAATGAGCAGTTCTTC
CASSRDSYNEQFF
>once|TRBD1|TRBJ1-6|15|TRBV7-2
TGTGCCAGCAGCAGGACAGGGGTTGAGACTTCACCCCTCCACTTT
CASSRTGVETSPLHF
>NA|NA|TRBJ2-6|15|TRBV5-1
TGCGCCAGCAGCGGGGGCGGGTCTGGGGCCAACGTCCTGACTTTC
CASSGGGSGANVLTF
>NA|NA|TRBJ1-4|14|TRBV30
TGTGCCTTAACACAGGGCCCGGTCCCTGAAAAACTGTTTTTT
CALTQGPVPEKLFF
>NA|TRBD1|TRBJ1-1|12|TRBV30
TGTGCCGGGGACAGGGGGTCCACTGAAGCTTTCTTT
CAGDRGSTEAFF
>NA|NA|TRBJ1-6|16|TRBV5-6
TGTGCCAGCAGCCCGGGTCGTGGGGGCGGGAATTCACCCCTCCACTTT
CASSPGRGGGNSPLHF
>NA|NA|TRBJ1-2|13|TRBV11-2
TGTGCCAGCAGCCCGAGACGTACAGAGGGCTACACCTTC
CASSPRRTEGYTF
>NA|TRBD1|TRBJ2-7|15|TRBV3-1/TRBV3-2
TGTGCCAGCAGCAGCTTTGGGACAGGGTTCTACGAGCAGTACTTC
CASSSFGTGFYEQYF
>NA|TRBD1|TRBJ2-2|15|TRBV19
TGTGCCAGTACGCGACAGGGGGCGAGGAGCGGGGAGCTGTTTTTT
CASTRQGARSGELFF
>NA|TRBD2|TRBJ2-3|16|TRBV4-2
TGTGCCAGCAGCCAAGATGGCGGGGGGGCAGCGGATACGCAGTATTTT
CASSQDGGGAADTQYF
>NA|TRBD1|TRBJ1-2|14|TRBV19
TGTGCCAGTAGTATTACCCAGGGGGGCTATGGCTACACCTTC
CASSITQGGYGYTF
>NA|NA|TRBJ2-3|14|TRBV6-5
TGTGCCAGCGAATTCGGGACTAGCACAGATACGCAGTATTTT
CASEFGTSTDTQYF
>NA|TRBD2|TRBJ2-7|15|TRBV3-1/TRBV3-2
TGTGCCAGCAGCCAAGATTCTAGCGGGGTTTACGAGCAGTACTTC
CASSQDSSGVYEQYF
>NA|NA|TRBJ2-4|13|TRBV6-1
TGTGCCAGCAGTGACGGCTGGGGGGACATTCAGTACTTC
CASSDGWGDIQYF
>NA|NA|TRBJ2-3|17|TRBV18
TGTGCCAGCTCACCCGGAGAACCGGGTTTTCTGAGGGATACGCAGTATTTT
CASSPGEPGFLRDTQYF
>NA|NA|TRBJ2-2|14|TRBV30
TGTGCCTGGAGTAAATTAAAGAACACCGGGGAGCTGTTTTTT
CAWSKLKNTGELFF
>NA|NA|TRBJ1-2|9|TRBV30
TGTGCCTTAGACAGTGGCTACACCTTC
CALDSGYTF
>NA|TRBD1|TRBJ1-2|14|TRBV2
TGTGCCAGCAGTGAAGTTATAGGGGGCCAAGGCTACACCTTC
CASSEVIGGQGYTF
>NA|NA|TRBJ1-2|15|TRBV4-2
TGTGCCAGCAGCCAAACAACCTCAGCTAACTATGGCTACACCTTC
CASSQTTSANYGYTF
>NA|NA|TRBJ1-1|15|TRBV3-1/TRBV3-2
TGTGCCAGCAGCCCCGCGGGGGGCGCTACGGTTGAAGCTTTCTTT
CASSPAGGATVEAFF
>NA|TRBD1|TRBJ1-1|13|TRBV7-9
TGTGCCAGCAGCGTACAGGGGTACACTGAAGCTTTCTTT
CASSVQGYTEAFF
>NA|NA|TRBJ1-6|15|TRBV13
TGTGCCAGCAGCTTACCGGGGGGAGTAGGTTCACCCCTCCACTTT
CASSLPGGVGSPLHF
>NA|NA|TRBJ2-7|15|TRBV15
TGTGCCACCAGCAGCACGACAGCTATGTCCTACGAGCAGTACTTC
CATSSTTAMSYEQYF
>NA|TRBD1|TRBJ1-6|18|TRBV30
TGTGCCTGGAATTCTCAGGGGGTGGTAGTCTCCTATAATTCACCCCTCCACTTT
CAWNSQGVVVSYNSPLHF
>NA|NA|TRBJ1-6|15|TRBV4-2
TGTGCCAGCAGCCAAGAGGGAGGGCTTAATTCACCCCTCCACTTT
CASSQEGGLNSPLHF
>NA|TRBD2|TRBJ2-7|15|TRBV7-9
TGTGCCAGCAGCTTGACGCGGGGGAGCTCCTACGAGCAGTACTTC
CASSLTRGSSYEQYF
>NA|NA|TRBJ1-4|18|TRBV11-2
TGTGCCAGCAGCTTAGCTCAACTGCTAGCCGCAACTAATGAAAAACTGTTTTTT
CASSLAQLLAATNEKLFF
>NA|NA|TRBJ2-6|15|TRBV11-2
TGTGCCAGCAGACACAGGTTCTCTGGGGCCAACGTCCTGACTTTC
CASRHRFSGANVLTF
>NA|TRBD1|TRBJ2-1|16|TRBV5-6
TGTGCCAGCAGCTTGAGGCAGGGGGTTATGCCCAATGAGCAGTTCTTC
CASSLRQGVMPNEQFF
>few|TRBD1|TRBJ1-6|16|TRBV19
TGTGCCAGTAGTTCGGGACAGGGGGCGTATAATTCACCCCTCCACTTT
CASSSGQGAYNSPLHF
>NA|NA|TRBJ1-4|13|TRBV6-5
TGTGCCAGTAGAGGAACAGGGAATGAAAAACTGTTTTTT
CASRGTGNEKLFF
>NA|NA|TRBJ2-7|16|TRBV28
TGTGCCAGCAGTTTCCCCCGACAGGCACACTCCTACGAGCAGTACTTC
CASSFPRQAHSYEQYF